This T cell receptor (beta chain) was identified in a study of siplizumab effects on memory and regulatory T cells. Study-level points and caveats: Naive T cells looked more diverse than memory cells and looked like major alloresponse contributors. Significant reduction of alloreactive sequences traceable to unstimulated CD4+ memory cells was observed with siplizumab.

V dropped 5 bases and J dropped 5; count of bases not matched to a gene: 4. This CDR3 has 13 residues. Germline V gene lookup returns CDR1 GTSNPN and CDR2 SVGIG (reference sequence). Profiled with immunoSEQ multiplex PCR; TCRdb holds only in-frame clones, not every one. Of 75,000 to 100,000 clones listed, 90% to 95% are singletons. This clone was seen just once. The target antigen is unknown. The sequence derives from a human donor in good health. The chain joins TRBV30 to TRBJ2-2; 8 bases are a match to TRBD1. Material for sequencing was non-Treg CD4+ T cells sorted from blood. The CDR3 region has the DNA TGTGCCTGGGCTTGGACAGGGACCGGGGAGCTGTTTTTT. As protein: CAWAWTGTGELFF. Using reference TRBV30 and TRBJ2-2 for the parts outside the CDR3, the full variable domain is SQTIHQWPATLVQPVGSPLSLECTVEGTSNPNLYWYRQAAGRGLQLLFYSVGIGQISSEVPQNLSASRPQDRQFILSSKKLLLSDSGFYLCAWAWTGTGELFFGEGSRLTVL.